These 22 T cell receptor beta chains share one sample of origin, sequenced in a study of control samples from healthy donors and cancer patients. Assay: immunoSEQ multiplex PCR; the TCRdb copy retains only in-frame clones and omits some. The table has roughly 120,000 clones, around 87% seen once. Sequenced input: blood. The source of these receptors is a young man in good health.

The CDR3 spells CASSLIRTGVRSGANVLTF. The DNA for the CDR3 is TGTGCCAGCAGCCTAATCCGCACGGGGGTTCGCTCTGGGGCCAACGTCCTGACTTTC. The V and J genes are TRBV11-2 and TRBJ2-6; weak D call: TRBD2 (6 bases). The CDR3 runs to 19 residues. The V gene lost 5 bases and the J gene lost 0 bases, with 20 bases spanning the gap. Germline CDR1 reads SGHAT; CDR2 reads FQNNGV.

The rearrangement links TRBV29-1 to TRBJ2-1; 8 bases agree with TRBD2. With V trimmed by 4 bases and J by 5 bases, 7 bases remained unmatched. In germline, CDR1 is SQVTM, CDR2 ANQGSEA. CDR3 length equals 14 residues. The CDR3 loop is CSVVWRGAHNEQFF. The CDR3, as DNA: TGCAGCGTTGTCTGGCGGGGGGCGCACAATGAGCAGTTCTTC.

V and J are TRBV13 and TRBJ2-5; the D is unclear. The CDR3 is 15 residues long. The ends were cut back, 2 bases at V and 1 base at J, with 11 bases in the middle. Germline V lookup: CDR1 PRHDT, CDR2 FYEKMQ (reference sequence). CDR3 residues: CASSLRRVVQETQYF. The CDR3 region has the DNA TGTGCCAGCAGCTTACGACGGGTTGTCCAAGAGACCCAGTACTTC.

The chain has TRBV3-1 (or the pseudogene TRBV3-2) and TRBJ2-1, with D hard to call. Germline V CDR1 and CDR2: LGHDT, YNNKEL (reference sequence). The CDR3 spans 13 residues. V lost 0 bases and J lost 9, with 9 bases in between. The CDR3 spells CASSQDPPTEQFF. CDR3 nucleotides: TGTGCCAGCAGCCAAGATCCCCCCACTGAGCAGTTCTTC.

This clone has just one count. The V and J genes are TRBV10-2 and TRBJ2-3, with TRBD2 matching 9 bases. V lost 11 bases and J lost 5; bases outside the gene matches: 5. The CDR3 runs to 12 residues. Germline CDR1 WSHSY, CDR2 SAAADI. DNA for the CDR3: TGCGCCGGCGGAGCGGGGGGAGATACGCAGTATTTT. Amino acids: CAGGAGGDTQYF.

The J gene is TRBJ1-1, the V gene TRBV19; the D gene is possibly TRBD1 (5 bases). The CDR3 extends over 15 amino acids. V dropped 5 bases and J dropped 0 bases, with 13 bases sitting between them. Germline V gene data show CDR1 as LNHDA and CDR2 as SQIVND (reference sequence). DNA for the CDR3: TGTGCCAGTAGTCTACAGGTGAACATGAACACTGAAGCTTTCTTT. Translation: CASSLQVNMNTEAFF.

J is TRBJ2-5 and V is TRBV5-8; D possibly corresponds to TRBD2 (6 bases). CDR1 SGHTS and CDR2 YDEGEE come from the germline V gene. The V end lost 1 base, the J end lost 5 bases, and 15 bases lay between the germline ends. The CDR3 sequence is 15 residues long. CDR3 in amino acids: CASSLSSGGRETQYF. The CDR3 region has the DNA TGTGCCAGCAGCTTGTCAAGCGGTGGGAGGGAGACCCAGTACTTC. The full variable domain, its missing parts supplied by reference TRBV5-8 and TRBJ2-5, is EAGVTQSPTHLIKTRGQQATLRCSPISGHTSVYWYQQALGLGLQFLLWYDEGEERNRGNFPPRFSGRQFPNYSSELNVNALELEDSALYLCASSLSSGGRETQYFGPGTRLLVL.

The J gene is TRBJ1-5, the V gene TRBV5-1; 7 nucleotides align to TRBD1. The V gene end was trimmed by 4 bases and the J gene end by 4 bases; junction bases not matched to a gene: 5. CDR1 and CDR2 (germline): SGHRS, YFSETQ. This CDR3 has 14 amino acids. The CDR3 is CASSEGTANQPQHF. In nucleotides, the CDR3 is TGCGCCAGCAGCGAAGGGACAGCTAATCAGCCCCAGCATTTT.

This sequence joins TRBV5-1 and TRBJ2-1; D may be TRBD1 or TRBD2 (6 bases each). The V gene lost 2 bases and the J gene lost 6 bases, with 12 bases spanning the gap. Germline V CDR1 and CDR2: SGHRS, YFSETQ. The CDR3 contains 14 residues. Here the CDR3 reads CASSLGGSPNEQFF. In DNA, the CDR3 is TGCGCCAGCAGCTTAGGGGGGAGTCCCAATGAGCAGTTCTTC.

The chain uses TRBV19 and TRBJ1-6; the D is unclear. The CDR3 covers 14 residues. V was shortened by 7 bases and J by 7 bases, with 14 bases between the two germline ends. Germline-derived CDR1 and CDR2 are LNHDA and SQIVND (reference sequence). For the CDR3, the DNA is TGTGCCAGTAAAGAGGGAACGGAGAATTCACCCCTCCACTTT. It yields the protein CASKEGTENSPLHF.

The CDR3 DNA follows: TGTGCCAGCAGCTTAACCGGGGGGGCCGGCTACAATGAGCAGTTCTTC. It codes for CASSLTGGAGYNEQFF. The rearrangement uses TRBV7-7 and TRBJ2-1, with 8 bases identical to TRBD2. J gave up 3 bases and V 2 bases, and 6 bases lay outside the gene matches. Germline CDR1 and CDR2: SSHAT and FNYEAQ (reference sequence). The CDR3 has 16 residues.

The gene calls are TRBV2 and TRBJ2-7, with TRBD2 matching 7 bases. Germline assignment: CDR1 SNHLY and CDR2 FYNNEI. The CDR3 consists of 13 residues. J was trimmed by 3 bases and V by 4 bases; bases with no gene match: 3. The CDR3 here is CASSGDYLYEQYV. As DNA, the CDR3 is TGTGCCAGCAGTGGGGACTATCTCTACGAGCAGTACGTC.

The rearrangement joins TRBV5-1 to TRBJ1-6; TRBD1 might be the D (5 bases). Germline CDR1 SGHRS, CDR2 YFSETQ. The CDR3 covers 15 residues. V was cut by 3 bases and J by 9 bases, with 16 bases left in between. The CDR3 DNA reads TGCGCCAGCAGCTCCCAGGGAGAAGTCAGTTCACCCCTCCACTTT. The encoded protein is CASSSQGEVSSPLHF.

This chain uses TRBV10-1 with TRBJ2-1; D tentatively fits TRBD1 or TRBD2 (5 bases each). Germline CDR1 and CDR2: WNHNN and SYGVQD (reference sequence). The CDR3 loop spans 13 amino acids. V lost 4 bases and J 2 bases, leaving 6 bases between the germline ends. The CDR3 sequence: CASSAGPYNEQFF. CDR3 bases: TGCGCCAGCAGTGCGGGGCCCTACAATGAGCAGTTCTTC.

This rearrangement joins TRBV28 to TRBJ1-1; D is possibly TRBD1 (5 bases). Germline values: CDR1 MDHEN, CDR2 SYDVKM. The V end lost 1 base, the J end lost 6 bases, and 12 bases lay between the germline ends. The CDR3 runs to 14 residues. CDR3 protein: CASSLSPGLAEAFF. The CDR3 DNA follows: TGTGCCAGCAGTTTATCTCCGGGACTCGCTGAAGCTTTCTTT.

This chain uses TRBV12-3 or TRBV12-4 with TRBJ1-5; D unresolved. V gave up 2 bases and J gave up 2 bases, with 4 bases separating them. The CDR3 consists of 13 residues. The CDR3 sequence: CASSLNRNQPQHF. DNA of the CDR3: TGTGCCAGCAGTTTAAACCGCAATCAGCCCCAGCATTTT.

The gene calls are TRBV19 and TRBJ1-1; no reliable D call. Trimming took 6 bases from V and 1 from J, leaving 9 bases between them. The length of the CDR3 is 13 residues. CDR1 is LNHDA, CDR2 SQIVND, per germline (reference sequence). The CDR3 DNA reads as TGTGCCAGTAGACTATTGGGGAACACTGAAGCTTTCTTT. Its translation is CASRLLGNTEAFF. The whole variable domain, remainder taken from reference TRBV19 and TRBJ1-1, is DGGITQSPKYLFRKEGQNVTLSCEQNLNHDAMYWYRQDPGQGLRLIYYSQIVNDFQKGDIAEGYSVSREKKESFPLTVTSAQKNPTAFYLCASRLLGNTEAFFGQGTRLTVV.

CDR3 DNA sequence: TGTGCCAGCAGTTGGACTAGCGGGGGAGACGGGGAGCTGTTTTTT. It encodes CASSWTSGGDGELFF. J is TRBJ2-2 and V is TRBV7-3; TRBD2 matches at 13 bases. Germline assignment: CDR1 SGHTA and CDR2 FQGTGA. J lost 7 bases, V lost 6 bases, and 5 bases had no gene match. The CDR3 is 15 residues long. Supplemented by reference TRBV7-3 and TRBJ2-2, the full variable domain reads GAGVSQTPSNKVTEKGKYVELRCDPISGHTALYWYRQSLGQGPEFLIYFQGTGAADDSGLPNDRFFAVRPEGSVSTLKIQRTERGDSAVYLCASSWTSGGDGELFFGEGSRLTVL.

This clone showed up just a few times. This chain joins TRBV5-4 and TRBJ2-1; a weak D match, TRBD1 (6 bases). Trimming took 5 bases from V and 3 from J, leaving 9 bases between them. The germline V gene encodes CDR1 SGHNT and CDR2 YYREEE (reference sequence). The CDR3 spans 13 residues. In DNA form, the CDR3 reads TGTGCCAGCAGGCTGGACAGCTACAATGAGCAGTTCTTC. It encodes CASRLDSYNEQFF.

The chain links TRBV12-3 or TRBV12-4 to TRBJ1-2, with a weak D call TRBD1 (5 bases). V shed 5 bases and J shed 8 bases, with 15 bases lying between them. The CDR3 consists of 13 residues. The CDR3 region is CASSPIGAGGYTF. The CDR3 DNA is TGTGCCAGCAGTCCTATCGGGGCGGGAGGCTACACCTTC.

The J gene is TRBJ1-1, the V gene TRBV27; 8 bases align to TRBD1. The V and J ends lost 4 bases and 0 bases, in that order; junction bases with no gene match: 4. The CDR3 length is 15 residues. CDR1 MNHEY and CDR2 SMNVEV come from the germline V gene (reference sequence). CDR3 DNA sequence: TGTGCCAGCAGTTCACAGACAGGGGTGAACACTGAAGCTTTCTTT. It specifies CASSSQTGVNTEAFF.

The gene calls are TRBV12-5 and TRBJ1-2; 7 positions agree with TRBD1. The germline V gene has CDR1 LGHNT and CDR2 FRNRAP. Losses at the gene ends were 1 base for V and 7 bases for J; bases not matched to a gene: 3. This CDR3 comprises 13 residues. The DNA for the CDR3 is TGTGCTAGTGGTTTGGACCACAGGGGTGGCTACACCTTC. Protein sequence: CASGLDHRGGYTF.